The 28 T cell receptor beta chains in this list originate from one sample, sequenced in a study of blood T cells in healthy people across ages. A J-beta primer mix and a sample-barcoded 5' primer were used in a second PCR of about 6 to 12 cycles. MiXCR, run by TCRdb on the 5' RACE reads, gives a single entry per CDR3 protein. The data contain 1.5 million to 2 million distinct CDR3 sequences, roughly 50% of them singletons. Sequencing input: blood. Every receptor here comes from a woman aged 40 to 50 in good health.

The rearrangement uses TRBV3-1 and TRBJ1-1; TRBD1 matches at 9 bases. Germline lookup yields CDR1 LGHDT and CDR2 YNNKEL (reference sequence). V gave up 6 bases and J gave up 1 base; unmatched junction bases: 12. This CDR3 has 17 residues. CDR3 sequence (DNA): TGTGCCAGCAGTCGTTACCGGGACAGGGTATCGAACACTGAAGCTTTCTTT. This sequence encodes CASSRYRDRVSNTEAFF.

This chain uses TRBV7-2 with TRBJ2-7; 8 positions agree with TRBD2. This CDR3 has 15 amino acids. Germline V gene lookup returns CDR1 SGHTA and CDR2 FQGNSA. Trimming at V came to 8 bases and at J to 5 bases, leaving 14 bases not matched to a gene. The CDR3 protein is CASARTGGVAHEQYF. The CDR3 DNA reads TGTGCCAGCGCCCGTACCGGGGGGGTCGCCCACGAGCAGTACTTC.

This clonotype appeared a single time. The chain has TRBV27 and TRBJ1-1; D is possibly TRBD1 (6 bases). The germline V gene encodes CDR1 MNHEY and CDR2 SMNVEV (reference sequence). The ends were cut back, 7 bases at V and 7 bases at J, with 19 bases in the middle. The CDR3 runs to 14 residues. CDR3 amino acids: CASNKGGAAGEAFF. CDR3 bases: TGTGCCAGCAACAAGGGGGGGGCCGCAGGTGAAGCTTTCTTT.

V is TRBV4-3 and J is TRBJ2-5; D tentatively fits TRBD1 or TRBD2 (5 bases each). Deletions cut 0 bases from V and 9 bases from J, with 17 bases between. The CDR3 loop spans 15 amino acids. Germline V gives CDR1 LGHNA, CDR2 YSLEER. In DNA form, the CDR3 reads TGCGCCAGCAGCCAAGAGCTCGACAGCTCCGGGGCCCAGTACTTC. It yields the protein CASSQELDSSGAQYF.

Regarding this clonotype: A read error may produce the germline difference seen at one junction end. The J gene is TRBJ2-7, the V gene TRBV7-2, with 9 bases aligning to TRBD1. The CDR3 consists of 14 residues. CDR1 and CDR2 from the germline V gene are SGHTA and FQGNSA. CDR3 nucleotides: TGTGCCTGCAGCGCAGGGACAGGGTCCTACGAGCAGTACTTC. Translated: CACSAGTGSYEQYF.

The V call is TRBV3-1, the J call TRBJ2-7; 14 bases map to TRBD2. Per germline, CDR1 LGHDT and CDR2 YNNKEL (reference sequence). The CDR3 has 20 residues. J lost 4 bases, V lost 0 bases, and 14 bases had no gene match. In nucleotides, the CDR3 is TGTGCCAGCAGCCAAGAACATGGACTAGCGGGGGGCCCAACTCAGTACGAGCAGTACTTC. This gives the protein CASSQEHGLAGGPTQYEQYF.

The J gene is TRBJ2-4, the V gene TRBV18; D remains unclear. This CDR3 comprises 12 residues. Trimming took off 3 bases at V and 6 bases at J, with 6 bases between the two ends. The V gene's germline CDR1 is KGHSH and CDR2 LQKENI. CDR3 residues: CASSPSINIQYF. The DNA of the CDR3 is TGTGCCAGCTCACCCTCGATAAACATTCAGTACTTC.

The CDR3 region is CASSYVGGFSNQPQHF. The DNA of the CDR3 is TGTGCCAGCAGTTACGTCGGGGGGTTTTCCAATCAGCCCCAGCATTTT. The chain combines TRBV6-2 or TRBV6-3 with TRBJ1-5; D is perhaps TRBD1 (5 bases). V lost 2 bases to trimming and J lost 3 bases, with 14 bases between them. This CDR3 comprises 16 residues. From germline, CDR1 is MNHEY and CDR2 SVGEGT.

This clonotype has just one count. V and J are TRBV4-3 and TRBJ2-5; 7 nucleotides match TRBD1. CDR1 and CDR2 from the germline V gene are LGHNA and YSLEER. The junction had 9 bases not matched to a gene; V was cut back by 0 bases and J by 11 bases. This CDR3 spans 14 amino acids. The CDR3 loop reads CASSQDPGGNEQYF. Here the CDR3 DNA reads TGCGCCAGCAGCCAAGATCCAGGGGGAAATGAGCAGTACTTC.

The chain employs TRBV6-5 and TRBJ2-4, with TRBD1 matching over 8 bases. This CDR3 has 14 amino acids. V trimming: 4 bases; J trimming: 5 bases; junction bases outside the gene matches: 4. In germline, CDR1 is MNHEY, CDR2 SVGAGI. In nucleotides, the CDR3 is TGTGCCAGCAGTTTGGCGACAGGGGAAAACATTCAGTACTTC. Translating gives CASSLATGENIQYF.

Turning to this clonotype: Given a much more abundant clone one base away, this may be a read error. J is TRBJ2-5 and V is TRBV15, with D maybe TRBD2 (5 bases). This CDR3 is built from 13 residues. Germline CDR1 LNHNV, CDR2 YYDKDF (reference sequence). DNA for the CDR3: TGTGCCGCCAGCAGCCTGGCGGGAGAGACCCAGTACTTC. As protein: CAASSLAGETQYF.

The chain employs TRBV12-3 or TRBV12-4 and TRBJ2-5; the match to TRBD2 covers 8 bases. The J segment lost 2 bases and the V segment lost 4 bases, leaving 6 bases of the junction unmatched. The CDR3 sequence is 15 residues long. The CDR3 reads CASSSLAGYQETQYF. The CDR3 nucleotides read TGTGCCAGCAGTTCGCTAGCGGGCTATCAAGAGACCCAGTACTTC.

The V and J genes are TRBV7-6 and TRBJ1-5; D gene ambiguous. Germline CDR1 SGHVS, CDR2 FNYEAQ. This CDR3 is built from 14 residues. The V gene lost 4 bases and the J gene lost 9 bases, with 16 bases spanning the gap. For the CDR3, the DNA is TGTGCCAGCAGCTCCCACGCGCCCACCGGGCCCCAGCATTTT. Residues: CASSSHAPTGPQHF.

Only a few counts were recorded for this clonotype. This chain uses TRBV6-1 with TRBJ2-1; D gene ambiguous. The DNA end favors TRBJ2-7, so the J call may be wrong. CDR1 MNHNS and CDR2 SASEGT come from the germline V gene. This CDR3 has 12 amino acids. DNA of the CDR3: TGTGCCAGCAGTGAAGTGGGTAACGAGCAGTACTTC. Translating gives CASSEVGNEQYF.

This clonotype was seen a few times. This chain connects TRBV7-9 to TRBJ2-5, with unresolved D. CDR1 is SEHNR, CDR2 FQNEAQ, per germline (reference sequence). This CDR3 region has 15 residues. Trimming left V 0 bases short and J 5 bases short, with 13 bases between. The CDR3 reads CASSLAGNDRETQYF. In DNA form, the CDR3 reads TGTGCCAGCAGCTTAGCAGGGAATGATCGGGAGACCCAGTACTTC.

This rearrangement joins TRBV29-1 to TRBJ1-2; 9 bases are a match to TRBD1. The CDR3 has 15 amino acids. V lost 3 bases to trimming and J lost 4 bases; unmatched junction nucleotides: 9. Germline CDR1 is SQVTM and CDR2 is ANQGSEA. The CDR3 nucleotides read TGCAGCGTTGAGCCCCGGGACAGGGCGCGCTATGGCTACACCTTC. Translating it yields CSVEPRDRARYGYTF.

This rearrangement joins TRBV20-1 to TRBJ1-2; TRBD1 agrees at 7 bases. The length of the CDR3 is 11 residues. Germline assignment: CDR1 DFQATT and CDR2 SNEGSKA (reference sequence). The chain's CDR3 is CRGTDSYGYTF. DNA for the CDR3: TGCAGGGGGACAGATAGTTATGGCTACACCTTC.

In DNA form, the CDR3 reads TGCGCCAGCAGCCAAGAAGTAGGCAGGTTGCAAGAGACCCAGTACTTC. Translating it yields CASSQEVGRLQETQYF. The rearrangement links TRBV4-3 to TRBJ2-5; no definite D call. Trimming took 0 bases from V and 2 from J, leaving 13 bases between them. The CDR3 totals 16 residues. Germline CDR1 and CDR2: LGHNA and YSLEER.

This clonotype was recorded a few times. The V call is TRBV7-6, the J call TRBJ2-5, with TRBD2 matching over 7 bases. CDR3 length equals 15 residues. Germline V gives CDR1 SGHVS, CDR2 FNYEAQ. V lost 3 bases to trimming and J lost 2 bases; unmatched junction nucleotides: 6. CDR3 in amino acids: CASSFRGVLQETQYF. The DNA of the CDR3 is TGTGCCAGCAGCTTCCGGGGGGTATTACAAGAGACCCAGTACTTC. Full variable domain (missing parts from reference TRBV7-6 and TRBJ2-5): GAGVSQSPRYKVTKRGQDVALRCDPISGHVSLYWYRQALGQGPEFLTYFNYEAQQDKSGLPNDRFSAERPEGSISTLTIQRTEQRDSAMYRCASSFRGVLQETQYFGPGTRLLVL.

The sample holds a few counts of this clonotype. V gene TRBV6-5 combines with J gene TRBJ2-7, with a possible D match to TRBD1 (6 bases). Germline loops: CDR1 MNHEY, CDR2 SVGAGI. V was pared by 6 bases and J by 3 bases, with 15 bases between. The CDR3 is 14 residues long. For the CDR3, the DNA is TGTGCCAGCAGGGCAACAGGGCAGAGCTACGAGCAGTACTTC. Its protein is CASRATGQSYEQYF.

This clonotype appeared a few times. The CDR3 DNA follows: TGCAGTGCTCCCCTGACTAGCGGGGGGTCCCAGTACTTC. This encodes CSAPLTSGGSQYF. This rearrangement joins TRBV20-1 to TRBJ2-7; 13 positions match TRBD2. Germline-derived CDR1 and CDR2 are DFQATT and SNEGSKA (reference sequence). The J segment lost 10 bases and the V segment lost 5 bases, leaving 8 bases of the junction unmatched. This CDR3 is 13 amino acids long.

This clonotype was observed a single time. This rearrangement joins TRBV20-1 to TRBJ1-2, with 8 bases aligning to TRBD1. Per the germline V gene, CDR1 is DFQATT and CDR2 is SNEGSKA (reference sequence). Trimming removed 1 base from V and 4 bases from J; junction bases left unmatched: 5. This CDR3 spans 14 amino acids. CDR3 DNA: TGCAGTGCTAGAGTTGTTCAGGGGGCCTATGGCTACACCTTC. It specifies CSARVVQGAYGYTF.

This clonotype was seen more than once but under ten times. V is TRBV7-6 and J is TRBJ2-3; D unresolved. V was clipped by 5 bases and J by 8 bases, with 17 bases between them. The CDR3 runs 14 residues. Germline values: CDR1 SGHVS, CDR2 FNYEAQ. DNA for the CDR3: TGTGCCAGCAGCACCGAGAGAGGCCCAACTACGCAGTATTTT. It specifies CASSTERGPTTQYF.

This clonotype was seen only once. The J gene is TRBJ2-5, the V gene TRBV7-8; weak D call: TRBD2 (6 bases). The CDR3 covers 15 residues. CDR1 SGHVS and CDR2 FQNEAQ come from the germline V gene. Trimming cost V 5 bases and J 11 bases, with 24 bases left between them. The CDR3 is CASSQWGEAWNEQYF. In DNA, the CDR3 is TGTGCCAGCAGCCAGTGGGGGGAAGCCTGGAATGAGCAGTACTTC.

This sequence joins TRBV20-1 and TRBJ2-1, with D perhaps matching TRBD2 (7 bases). V lost 0 bases and J lost 1, with 16 bases in between. This CDR3 comprises 17 residues. CDR1 is DFQATT, CDR2 SNEGSKA, per germline (reference sequence). The CDR3 coding sequence is TGCAGTGCTAGAGACGGTAGGGGGGGACGGTCCTACAATGAGCAGTTCTTC. Its translation is CSARDGRGGRSYNEQFF.

The chain links TRBV7-2 to TRBJ2-1; 11 positions match TRBD1. CDR3 size: 14 residues. CDR1 is SGHTA and CDR2 is FQGNSA in the germline V gene. V shed 11 bases and J 8 bases; nucleotides not matched to a gene: 11. This CDR3 reads CAGAGTGGRDEQFF. CDR3 nucleotides: TGTGCCGGGGCCGGGACAGGGGGGCGTGATGAGCAGTTCTTC.

Of note for this clonotype: The junction departs from the called germline gene at one end, perhaps through a read error. The CDR3 region has the DNA TGTGTCAGCAGCGTAGTTCCCACCGCCTCCTACAATGAGCAGTTCTTC. Translation gives CVSSVVPTASYNEQFF. The V gene is TRBV9, the J gene TRBJ2-1, with no clear D. The V gene's germline CDR1 is SGDLS and CDR2 YYNGEE. The CDR3 length is 16 residues.

This clonotype was seen a handful of times. This chain joins TRBV27 and TRBJ1-5; TRBD1 matches 9 bases. Germline V gene sequence: CDR1 MNHEY, CDR2 SMNVEV (reference sequence). With 4 bases clipped from V and 5 bases from J, the junction kept 9 bases outside the gene matches. This CDR3 is built from 16 residues. This CDR3 reads CASSSLLDRGDQPQHF. The DNA for the CDR3 is TGTGCCAGCAGTTCCCTTTTGGACAGGGGTGATCAGCCCCAGCATTTT.